This record covers a single T cell receptor beta chain. What it binds is not known. Sequencing was performed with immunoSEQ multiplex PCR; in TCRdb, only in-frame clones are kept and a portion is missing. The table lists 55,000 to 70,000 clones, 80% to 85% of them singletons. The data were obtained in a study of T cell responses to AZD1222 COVID-19 vaccine. Findings of the study overall: Spike-specific TCR breadth and depth grew following two AZD1222 doses. Most donors were white British, females outnumbered males, and clonal diversity was possibly underestimated.

The V end lost 1 base, the J end lost 5 bases, and 11 bases lay between the germline ends. CDR1 LNHNV and CDR2 YYDKDF come from the germline V gene (reference sequence). This CDR3 region has 14 residues. This specimen was peripheral blood, taken on day 0 of AZD1222 vaccination. The receptor comes from an adult in good health. The chain joins TRBV15 to TRBJ1-1, with D hard to call. In nucleotides, the CDR3 is TGTGCCACCAGCAGAGCCACGGGGAGGACTGAAGCTTTCTTT. It translates to CATSRATGRTEAFF.